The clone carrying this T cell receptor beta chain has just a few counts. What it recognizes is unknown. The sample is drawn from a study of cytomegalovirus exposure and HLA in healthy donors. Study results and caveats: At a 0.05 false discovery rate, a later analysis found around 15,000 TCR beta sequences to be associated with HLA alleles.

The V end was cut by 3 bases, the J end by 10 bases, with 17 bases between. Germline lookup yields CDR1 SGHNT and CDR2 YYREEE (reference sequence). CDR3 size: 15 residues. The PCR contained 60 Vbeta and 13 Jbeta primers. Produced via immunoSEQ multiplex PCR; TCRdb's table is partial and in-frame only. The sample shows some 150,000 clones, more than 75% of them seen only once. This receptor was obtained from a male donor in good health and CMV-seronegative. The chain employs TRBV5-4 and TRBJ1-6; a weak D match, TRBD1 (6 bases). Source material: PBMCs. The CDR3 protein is CASSWDQGLGSPLHF. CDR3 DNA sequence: TGTGCCAGCAGCTGGGACCAGGGGCTAGGATCACCCCTCCACTTT.